These 21 T cell receptor beta chains were sequenced from one sample in a study of shared clonotypes between healthy human individuals. Produced via immunoSEQ multiplex PCR; TCRdb's table is partial and in-frame only. The sample has 400,000 to 600,000 clones, 70% to 80% seen once. The sample was PBMCs. All receptors come from a woman aged 35 to 49 in good health. Some clones in this sample may be carry-over from other donors' samples.

V gene TRBV18 combines with J gene TRBJ1-5, with 7 bases that match TRBD1. The CDR3 is 18 amino acids. V lost 6 bases and J lost 6; bases outside the gene matches: 20. Per germline, CDR1 KGHSH and CDR2 LQKENI. The CDR3 sequence is CASSPNPPTGRLGQPQHF. In nucleotides, the CDR3 is TGTGCCAGCTCTCCAAACCCGCCGACAGGGAGATTAGGTCAGCCCCAGCATTTT. Complete variable domain (other parts from reference TRBV18 and TRBJ1-5): NAGVMQNPRHLVRRRGQEARLRCSPMKGHSHVYWYRQLPEEGLKFMVYLQKENIIDESGMPKERFSAEFPKEGPSILRIQQVVRGDSAAYFCASSPNPPTGRLGQPQHFGDGTRLSIL.

This rearrangement joins TRBV19 to TRBJ2-2; TRBD1 is a possible D gene (5 bases). This CDR3 has 15 amino acids. CDR1 and CDR2 (germline): LNHDA, SQIVND (reference sequence). V lost 0 bases to trimming and J lost 1 base, with 6 bases between them. The CDR3 DNA reads as TGTGCCAGTAGTATAGATACAGGGAACACCGGGGAGCTGTTTTTT. It is translated as CASSIDTGNTGELFF.

The chain employs TRBV7-7 and TRBJ2-5, with a weak D call TRBD1 (6 bases). This CDR3 is built from 13 residues. Germline assignment: CDR1 SSHAT and CDR2 FNYEAQ (reference sequence). The germline V and J ends were trimmed by 6 bases and 5 bases, with 13 bases remaining between them. DNA for the CDR3: TGTGCCAGCAGTACAGGGTATGGGGAGACCCAGTACTTC. Translated: CASSTGYGETQYF.

The chain joins TRBV19 to TRBJ2-1; D could derive from TRBD1 or TRBD2 (5 bases each). From germline, CDR1 is LNHDA and CDR2 SQIVND (reference sequence). This CDR3 spans 11 amino acids. The V and J ends lost 10 bases and 8 bases respectively, with 12 bases between them. CDR3 nucleotides: TGTGCCACCGGGACCTTTGATGAGCAGTTCTTC. Translated: CATGTFDEQFF.

The chain carries TRBV5-1 and TRBJ1-1, with TRBD1 as a possible D gene (6 bases). This CDR3 spans 17 amino acids. Germline lookup yields CDR1 SGHRS and CDR2 YFSETQ. Trimming took 3 bases from V and 4 from J, leaving 22 bases between them. Written as DNA, the CDR3 is TGCGCCAGCAGCTCAACTATCGGGGGGGCAGGTATCACTGAAGCTTTCTTT. This sequence encodes CASSSTIGGAGITEAFF. Full variable domain (missing parts from reference TRBV5-1 and TRBJ1-1): KAGVTQTPRYLIKTRGQQVTLSCSPISGHRSVSWYQQTPGQGLQFLFEYFSETQRNKGNFPGRFSGRQFSNSRSEMNVSTLELGDSALYLCASSSTIGGAGITEAFFGQGTRLTVV.

This clone has a handful of counts. The genes are TRBV25-1 and TRBJ1-2; D is uncertain. V was cut by 1 base and J by 2 bases, with 8 bases left in between. The germline gives CDR1 MGHDK, CDR2 SYGVNS. This CDR3 is 14 amino acids long. CDR3: CASSEFEPNYGYTF. CDR3 nucleotides: TGTGCCAGCAGTGAATTCGAACCAAACTATGGCTACACCTTC.

The genes are TRBV11-2 and TRBJ1-1; D is unresolved. The length of the CDR3 is 12 residues. Germline V gene sequence: CDR1 SGHAT, CDR2 FQNNGV. The V end was cut by 1 base, the J end by 11 bases, with 11 bases between. The CDR3 sequence is CASSLVAGSAFF. The CDR3 DNA sequence: TGTGCCAGCAGCTTAGTGGCCGGCTCGGCTTTCTTT.

This clone was seen more than once but under ten times. Other DNA sequences of this sample code for an identical CDR3. For the CDR3, the DNA is TGTGCCAGCAGTTTGGGGGGAGACTACAATGAGCAGTTCTTC. Amino acid sequence: CASSLGGDYNEQFF. The gene calls are TRBV28 and TRBJ2-1; D perhaps matches TRBD2 (6 bases). CDR3 size: 14 residues. The V gene lost 3 bases and the J gene lost 3 bases, with 9 bases spanning the gap. CDR1 is MDHEN, CDR2 SYDVKM, per germline.

The V gene is TRBV4-1, the J gene TRBJ2-1, with a tentative D call TRBD1 (7 bases). With 3 bases removed from V and 13 bases from J, the gap between germline ends came to 13 bases. The germline V gene encodes CDR1 MGHRA and CDR2 YSYEKL. The CDR3 extends over 12 amino acids. In DNA, the CDR3 is TGCGCCAGCAGCCACCAGGGGGGCCCCCAGTTCTTC. Its protein is CASSHQGGPQFF.

J is TRBJ2-1 and V is TRBV6-1; the D gene is possibly TRBD1 (6 bases). The CDR3 is 15 residues long. Trimming shortened V by 7 bases and J by 0 bases, and 13 bases separated the two germline ends. The germline CDR1 and CDR2 sequences are MNHNS and SASEGT. CDR3 bases: TGTGCCAGCACTAGGACAGCGAACTCCTACAATGAGCAGTTCTTC. Its protein product is CASTRTANSYNEQFF.

Details on this clone: The same CDR3 is also encoded by other DNA sequences in this sample. V usage is TRBV7-9 and J usage is TRBJ1-1; D is possibly TRBD1 (5 bases). This CDR3 contains 13 residues. Trimming stripped 3 bases from V and 1 base from J, with 6 bases between. In germline, CDR1 is SEHNR, CDR2 FQNEAQ (reference sequence). The CDR3 here is CASSFGANTEAFF. The CDR3 DNA reads as TGTGCCAGCAGCTTTGGGGCGAACACTGAAGCTTTCTTT.

The CDR3 bases are TGTGCCAGCAGCCTTAACGGACACAGCACAGATACGCAGTATTTT. Protein sequence: CASSLNGHSTDTQYF. The chain recombines TRBV14 with TRBJ2-3; D possibly corresponds to TRBD1 (5 bases). This CDR3 spans 15 amino acids. The V gene lost 4 bases and the J gene lost 0 bases, with 11 bases spanning the gap. CDR1 SGHDN and CDR2 FVKESK come from the germline V gene.

This clone appeared once. In nucleotides, the CDR3 is TGTGCCAGCAGCCCCCGCCTGGACGAGCAGTACTTC. Protein sequence: CASSPRLDEQYF. The chain has TRBV5-8 and TRBJ2-7; D is undetermined. The CDR3 is 12 amino acids. Deletions cut 4 bases from V and 5 bases from J, with 10 bases between. Germline CDR1 reads SGHTS; CDR2 reads YDEGEE. Full variable domain (rest looked up from reference TRBV5-8 and TRBJ2-7): EAGVTQSPTHLIKTRGQQATLRCSPISGHTSVYWYQQALGLGLQFLLWYDEGEERNRGNFPPRFSGRQFPNYSSELNVNALELEDSALYLCASSPRLDEQYFGPGTRLTVT.

The chain recombines TRBV6-1 with TRBJ2-3; D is possibly TRBD2 (5 bases). The CDR3 spans 12 residues. CDR1 is MNHNS, CDR2 SASEGT, per germline. V was trimmed by 6 bases and J by 4 bases, leaving 8 bases between them. CDR3 nucleotides: TGTGCCAGCAGAAGAGGGCCAGATACGCAGTATTTT. Its translation: CASRRGPDTQYF.

The chain links TRBV18 to TRBJ2-1, with 7 bases fitting TRBD1. This CDR3 is built from 14 residues. V lost 6 bases and J lost 4; bases outside the gene matches: 6. Germline CDR1 reads KGHSH; CDR2 reads LQKENI. As DNA, the CDR3 is TGTGCCAGCTCTCGGGACAGTCGGTACAATGAGCAGTTCTTC. This translates into CASSRDSRYNEQFF. Variable domain in full (rest from reference TRBV18 and TRBJ2-1): NAGVMQNPRHLVRRRGQEARLRCSPMKGHSHVYWYRQLPEEGLKFMVYLQKENIIDESGMPKERFSAEFPKEGPSILRIQQVVRGDSAAYFCASSRDSRYNEQFFGPGTRLTVL.

DNA of the CDR3: TGTGCCAGCAGCCTAGGCCCGCGGGAGTTTGCCTACGAGCAGTACTTC. Translating gives CASSLGPREFAYEQYF. This rearrangement joins TRBV7-6 to TRBJ2-7, with 7 nucleotides matching TRBD2. Trimming at V came to 5 bases and at J to 2 bases, leaving 12 bases not matched to a gene. CDR1 and CDR2 (germline): SGHVS, FNYEAQ. This CDR3 has 16 amino acids.

This chain uses TRBV9 with TRBJ1-1, with D hard to call. The CDR3 runs 17 residues. Germline-derived CDR1 and CDR2 are SGDLS and YYNGEE. V was cut by 0 bases and J by 6 bases, with 21 bases left in between. The CDR3 loop reads CASSVVNSGGELAEAFF. The CDR3 region has the DNA TGTGCCAGCAGCGTAGTAAATTCGGGCGGCGAGTTGGCTGAAGCTTTCTTT.

The V gene is TRBV7-2, the J gene TRBJ2-3, with a possible D match to TRBD1 (5 bases). The V end lost 1 base, the J end lost 3 bases, and 11 bases lay between the germline ends. CDR1 is SGHTA, CDR2 FQGNSA, per germline. This CDR3 spans 15 amino acids. Here the CDR3 reads CASSLESQGTDTQYF. Here the CDR3 DNA reads TGTGCCAGCAGCTTAGAGTCCCAGGGTACAGATACGCAGTATTTT.

The table lists this clone with a count of one. The CDR3 nucleotides are TGTGCCAGCAGCTTCCTCCCGGGAGGGCCGGAGACCCAGTACTTC. Translation gives CASSFLPGGPETQYF. V gene TRBV7-9 combines with J gene TRBJ2-5; 8 positions match TRBD2. The CDR3 covers 15 residues. V dropped 3 bases and J dropped 5; count of bases not matched to a gene: 8. The germline CDR1 and CDR2 sequences are SEHNR and FQNEAQ (reference sequence).

The CDR3 bases are TGCGCCAGCAGCCAAGATTGGCATTCCTACGAGCAGTACTTC. Protein product: CASSQDWHSYEQYF. The chain uses TRBV4-3 and TRBJ2-7; unclear D gene. Deletions cut 0 bases from V and 1 base from J, with 7 bases between. Germline CDR1 and CDR2: LGHNA and YSLEER. There are 14 residues in the CDR3.

This clone was seen more than once but under ten times. The V call is TRBV2, the J call TRBJ2-7, with TRBD1 identical over 7 bases. The CDR3 covers 12 residues. Trimming cost V 6 bases and J 2 bases; bases outside gene matches: 1. Germline CDR1 SNHLY, CDR2 FYNNEI. CDR3 region: CASSGTAYEQYF. CDR3 nucleotides: TGTGCCAGCAGCGGGACAGCCTACGAGCAGTACTTC. Drawing the rest from reference TRBV2 and TRBJ2-7, the complete variable domain is EPEVTQTPSHQVTQMGQEVILRCVPISNHLYFYWYRQILGQKVEFLVSFYNNEISEKSEIFDDQFSVERPDGSNFTLKIRSTKLEDSAMYFCASSGTAYEQYFGPGTRLTVT.